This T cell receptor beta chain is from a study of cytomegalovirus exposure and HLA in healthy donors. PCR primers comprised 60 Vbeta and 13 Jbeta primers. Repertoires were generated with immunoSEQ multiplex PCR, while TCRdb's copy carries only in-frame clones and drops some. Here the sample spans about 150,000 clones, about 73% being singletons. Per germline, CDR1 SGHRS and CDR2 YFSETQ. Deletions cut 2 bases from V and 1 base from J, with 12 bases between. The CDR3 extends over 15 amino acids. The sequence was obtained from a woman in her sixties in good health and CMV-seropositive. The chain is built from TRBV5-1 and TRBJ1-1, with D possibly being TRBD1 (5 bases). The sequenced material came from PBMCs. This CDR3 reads CASSFWTSGNTEAFF. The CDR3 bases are TGCGCCAGCAGCTTTTGGACATCTGGGAACACTGAAGCTTTCTTT.